These T cell receptor beta chains were read from a single sample in a study of OX40 agonist ivuxolimab in advanced cancers. The method was immunoSEQ multiplex PCR; TCRdb's version includes in-frame clones alone and lacks a portion of them. This sample has 25,000 to 30,000 clones, with roughly 85% found just once. This specimen consisted of CD4+ or CD8+ T cells sorted from blood, obtained in a trial of the OX40 agonist ivuxolimab. The receptors come from an adult with an advanced solid tumor such as melanoma, head and neck, liver or kidney cancer. Both conserved end residues are part of each CDR3. D genes are given only for firm matches. Size is omitted from some rows. Given values are once, few, many or a class for expanded clones.

cdr3_aa cdr3_nt j_call clone_size d_call cdr3_length v_call
CASSLAGRKNTGELFF TGTGCCAGCAGTTTAGCAGGACGTAAAAACACCGGGGAGCTGTTTTTT TRBJ2-2 - - 16 TRBV27
CASSLLGVLNEKLFF TGCGCCAGCAGCTTGCTGGGAGTCCTGAATGAAAAACTGTTTTTT TRBJ1-4 - - 15 TRBV5-1
CASSPDRVGGYTF TGTGCCAGCAGTCCGGACAGGGTCGGTGGCTACACCTTC TRBJ1-2 - TRBD1 13 TRBV27
CASSLAPYQETQYF TGTGCCAGCAGCTTAGCGCCTTACCAAGAGACCCAGTACTTC TRBJ2-5 - - 14 TRBV7-6
CASSQGQAGTEAFF TGTGCCAGCAGCCAAGGACAGGCCGGGACTGAAGCTTTCTTT TRBJ1-1 - TRBD1 14 TRBV2
CASSLAFEQFGNTIYF TGTGCCAGCAGCTTAGCGTTCGAACAATTCGGAAACACCATATATTTT TRBJ1-3 - - 16 TRBV7-9
CASAWGSAFAEAFF TGTGCCAGTGCTTGGGGGTCCGCCTTCGCTGAAGCTTTCTTT TRBJ1-1 - - 14 TRBV19
CASSPRAGAYNEQFF TGTGCCAGCTCACCACGGGCAGGGGCCTACAATGAGCAGTTCTTC TRBJ2-1 - - 15 TRBV18
CASSLNRGVYGYTF TGTGCCAGCAGCTTAAACAGGGGGGTGTATGGCTACACCTTC TRBJ1-2 once TRBD1 14 TRBV7-9
CASSLPNRDYEQYF TGTGCCAGCAGCTTGCCAAACAGGGACTACGAGCAGTACTTC TRBJ2-7 - - 14 TRBV5-6
CASSQEGGLAGRYEQYF TGCGCCAGCAGCCAAGAGGGGGGACTAGCGGGGAGGTACGAGCAGTACTTC TRBJ2-7 - TRBD2 17 TRBV4-1
CASSTTSGPRNEQFF TGTGCCAGCAGTACGACTAGCGGCCCCCGGAATGAGCAGTTCTTC TRBJ2-1 - TRBD2 15 TRBV27
CASTSRGQGEAFF TGCGCCAGCACCTCTCGGGGGCAGGGTGAAGCTTTCTTT TRBJ1-1 medium-sized - 13 TRBV5-1
CASSFRKYSNQPQHF TGCGCCAGCAGCTTCAGGAAGTATAGCAATCAGCCCCAGCATTTT TRBJ1-5 - - 15 TRBV5-1
CASSQGEGGGAYYNEQFF TGCGCCAGCAGCCAAGGCGAGGGAGGGGGGGCCTACTACAATGAGCAGTTCTTC TRBJ2-1 - - 18 TRBV4-1
CASSLLGTADQPQHF TGTGCCAGCAGTTTACTGGGGACTGCAGATCAGCCCCAGCATTTT TRBJ1-5 few - 15 TRBV27
CASSTSGIGEKLFF TGTGCCAGTAGTACGTCGGGAATCGGCGAAAAACTGTTTTTT TRBJ1-4 - - 14 TRBV19
CASSTTPERHSSGNTIYF TGTGCCAGCAGCACTACCCCCGAAAGGCACAGCTCTGGAAACACCATATATTTT TRBJ1-3 - - 18 TRBV5-6
CASSSSTEAFF TGTGCCAGCAGCTCATCCACTGAAGCTTTCTTT TRBJ1-1 few - 11 TRBV7-9
CASSWQGPSGANVLTF TGTGCCAGCAGTTGGCAGGGACCCTCTGGGGCCAACGTCCTGACTTTC TRBJ2-6 few - 16 TRBV27
CASSLRLVRDEQFF TGTGCCAGCAGCTTACGACTGGTGCGGGATGAGCAGTTCTTC TRBJ2-1 - - 14 TRBV11-2
CASSFGWPGATGELFF TGTGCCAGCAGTTTCGGTTGGCCGGGAGCCACCGGGGAGCTGTTTTTT TRBJ2-2 - - 16 TRBV7-9
CASSQDSEAGYGYTF TGCGCCAGCAGCCAAGATTCTGAGGCTGGCTATGGCTACACCTTC TRBJ1-2 once - 15 TRBV4-1
CASSNRVSGELFF TGTGCCAGCAGTAACAGGGTTTCCGGGGAGCTGTTTTTT TRBJ2-2 - - 13 TRBV27
CASSQGGQGNTEAFF TGTGCCAGCAGCCAGGGGGGACAGGGAAACACTGAAGCTTTCTTT TRBJ1-1 - TRBD1 15 TRBV27
CASSFNGQGRGAFF TGTGCCAGCAGCTTTAACGGCCAGGGGCGGGGAGCTTTCTTT TRBJ1-1 - - 14 TRBV13
CASPAQGRGKNIQYF TGTGCCAGCCCGGCACAGGGGAGGGGGAAAAACATTCAGTACTTC TRBJ2-4 - - 15 TRBV2
CASSLLSSGGAKEQYF TGTGCCAGCAGTTTATTATCTAGCGGGGGGGCTAAGGAGCAGTACTTC TRBJ2-7 - TRBD2 16 TRBV27
CASSWRETQYF TGTGCCAGCAGCTGGCGGGAGACCCAGTACTTC TRBJ2-5 once - 11 TRBV7-9
CASSLFGSSYNSPLHF TGCGCCAGCAGCTTGTTCGGGAGCTCCTATAATTCACCCCTCCACTTT TRBJ1-6 once - 16 TRBV5-1
CASSLVQEHEQYF TGTGCCAGCAGCTTAGTACAGGAACACGAGCAGTACTTC TRBJ2-7 - - 13 TRBV7-9
CASSAHRDTSSPLHF TGTGCCAGCAGCGCACACCGGGACACTAGTTCACCCCTCCACTTT TRBJ1-6 - - 15 TRBV5-6
CASSSPGTPEQYF TGTGCCAGCAGCTCACCCGGGACCCCCGAGCAGTACTTC TRBJ2-7 - - 13 TRBV5-4
CASSEAPGQSSGNTIYF TGTGCCAGCAGTGAAGCCCCGGGACAGAGCTCTGGAAACACCATATATTTT TRBJ1-3 once TRBD1 17 TRBV6-1
CASSLKEGDHDNEQFF TGTGCCAGCAGCCTTAAGGAGGGGGATCATGACAATGAGCAGTTCTTC TRBJ2-1 - - 16 TRBV21-1